This T cell receptor (beta chain) derives from a study of CD8+ T cells in alopecia areata. The germline gives CDR1 LGHNA, CDR2 YSLEER. CDR3 length equals 18 residues. V was shortened by 0 bases and J by 4 bases, with 19 bases between the two germline ends. Investigators isolated RNA and reverse transcribed it into cDNA to act as the sequencing template. Profiling relied on immunoSEQ multiplex PCR, and the TCRdb table lists in-frame clones only, not all of them. In the table there are roughly 130,000 clones, roughly 61% of which are singletons. Broader study findings: Greater clonality was observed in lesional scalp samples, especially alopecia totalis/universalis, versus normal scalp.

Only a few counts were recorded for this clone. Its antigen is currently unknown. The material was CD4+ T cells sorted from blood, obtained at week 0. V and J are TRBV4-3 and TRBJ2-1; a possible D gene is TRBD1 (6 bases). The source is a human donor with alopecia areata. This CDR3 is CASSQDISPTGTYNEQFF. CDR3 coding DNA: TGCGCCAGCAGCCAAGATATTTCCCCGACAGGAACGTACAATGAGCAGTTCTTC.